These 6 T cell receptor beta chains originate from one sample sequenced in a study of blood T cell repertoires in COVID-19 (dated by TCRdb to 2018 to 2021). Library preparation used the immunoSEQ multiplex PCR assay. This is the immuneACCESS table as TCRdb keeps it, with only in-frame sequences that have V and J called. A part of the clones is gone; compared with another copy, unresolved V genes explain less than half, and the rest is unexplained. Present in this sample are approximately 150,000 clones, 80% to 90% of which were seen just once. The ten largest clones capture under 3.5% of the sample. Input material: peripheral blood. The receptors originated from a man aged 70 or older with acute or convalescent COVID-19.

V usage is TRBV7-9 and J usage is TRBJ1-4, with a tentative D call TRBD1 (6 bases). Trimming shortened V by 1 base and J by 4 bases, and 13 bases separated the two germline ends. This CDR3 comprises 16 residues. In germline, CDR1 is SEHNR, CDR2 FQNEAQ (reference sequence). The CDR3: CASSLGGSGDNEKLFF. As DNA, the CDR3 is TGTGCCAGCAGCTTAGGAGGTTCAGGGGATAATGAAAAACTGTTTTTT. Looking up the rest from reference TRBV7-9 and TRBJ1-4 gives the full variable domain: DTGVSQNPRHKITKRGQNVTFRCDPISEHNRLYWYRQTLGQGPEFLTYFQNEAQLEKSRLLSDRFSAERPKGSFSTLEIQRTEQGDSAMYLCASSLGGSGDNEKLFFGSGTQLSVL.

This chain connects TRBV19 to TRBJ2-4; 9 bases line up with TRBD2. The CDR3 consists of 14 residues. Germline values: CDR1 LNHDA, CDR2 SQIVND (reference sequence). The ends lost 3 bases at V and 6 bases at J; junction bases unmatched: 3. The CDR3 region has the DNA TGTGCCAGTAGTATGGCGGGAGGGGTAAACATTCAGTACTTC. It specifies CASSMAGGVNIQYF.

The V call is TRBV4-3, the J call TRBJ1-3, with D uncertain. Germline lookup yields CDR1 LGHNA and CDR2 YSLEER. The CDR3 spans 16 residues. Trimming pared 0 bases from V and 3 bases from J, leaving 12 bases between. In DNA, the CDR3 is TGCGCCAGCAGCCAAGATCTCGGGTTTAGTGGAAACACCATATATTTT. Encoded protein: CASSQDLGFSGNTIYF.

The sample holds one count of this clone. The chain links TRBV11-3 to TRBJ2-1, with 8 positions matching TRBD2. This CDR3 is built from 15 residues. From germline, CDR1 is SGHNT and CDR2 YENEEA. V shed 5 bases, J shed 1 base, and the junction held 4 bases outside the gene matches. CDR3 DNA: TGTGCCAGCAGCCCCAGACTAGCGTCCTACAATGAGCAGTTCTTC. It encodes CASSPRLASYNEQFF.

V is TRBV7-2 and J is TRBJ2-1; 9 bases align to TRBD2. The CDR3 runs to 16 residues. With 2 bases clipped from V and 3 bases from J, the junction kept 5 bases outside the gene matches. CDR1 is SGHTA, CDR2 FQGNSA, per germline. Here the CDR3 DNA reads TGTGCCAGCAGCTTAATGGCTAGCGGGATCTACAATGAGCAGTTCTTC. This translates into CASSLMASGIYNEQFF. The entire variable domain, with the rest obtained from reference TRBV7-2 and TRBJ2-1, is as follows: GAGVSQSPSNKVTEKGKDVELRCDPISGHTALYWYRQSLGQGLEFLIYFQGNSAPDKSGLPSDRFSAERTGGSVSTLTIQRTQQEDSAVYLCASSLMASGIYNEQFFGPGTRLTVL.

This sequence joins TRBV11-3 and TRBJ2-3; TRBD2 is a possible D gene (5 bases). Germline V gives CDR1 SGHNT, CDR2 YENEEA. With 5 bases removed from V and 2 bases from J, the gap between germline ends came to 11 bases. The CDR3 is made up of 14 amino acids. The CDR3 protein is CASSQLGNTDTQYF. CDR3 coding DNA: TGTGCCAGCAGCCAACTAGGGAACACAGATACGCAGTATTTT. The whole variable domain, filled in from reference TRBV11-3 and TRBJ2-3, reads EAGVVQSPRYKIIEKKQPVAFWCNPISGHNTLYWYLQNLGQGPELLIRYENEEAVDDSQLPKDRFSAERLKGVDSTLKIQPAELGDSAVYLCASSQLGNTDTQYFGPGTRLTVL.